The 17 T cell receptor beta chains below all came from one sample that was sequenced in a study of cytomegalovirus exposure and HLA in healthy donors. PCR involved 60 Vbeta and 13 Jbeta primers. TCRdb's table, derived via immunoSEQ multiplex PCR, lists solely in-frame clones and lacks some. The table lists 150,000 to 200,000 clones, over 70% of them singletons. Material: PBMCs. The origin of the receptors is a woman aged 60-70 years in good health and CMV-seropositive.

V is TRBV10-3 and J is TRBJ1-4; possible D gene TRBD1, 6 bases. The CDR3 contains 13 residues. V lost 5 bases and J lost 7, with 11 bases in between. Germline CDR1 is ENHRY and CDR2 is SYGVKD. CDR3 protein: CAISRQDGEKLFF. CDR3 nucleotide sequence: TGTGCCATCAGTCGACAGGACGGTGAAAAACTGTTTTTT.

This clone turned up a few times. The CDR3 protein is CASSQSSGLAGVETQYF. CDR3 nucleotide sequence: TGTGCCAGCAGCCAATCCTCGGGACTAGCGGGGGTAGAGACCCAGTACTTC. The V call is TRBV4-2, the J call TRBJ2-5; 14 nucleotides match TRBD2. The CDR3 contains 17 residues. Germline CDR1 is LGHNA and CDR2 is YNFKEQ. J gave up 4 bases and V 2 bases, and 6 bases lay outside the gene matches.

A few counts support this clone. Different DNA sequences within this sample yield the same CDR3. This chain connects TRBV28 to TRBJ1-4; 8 bases are a match to TRBD1. J gave up 1 base and V 3 bases, and 4 bases lay outside the gene matches. This CDR3 has 16 residues. CDR1 is MDHEN and CDR2 is SYDVKM in the germline V gene. CDR3 bases: TGTGCCAGCAGTTTGCAGGGGGCGGGAACTAATGAAAAACTGTTTTTT. This codes for CASSLQGAGTNEKLFF. Full variable domain (remainder filled in from reference TRBV28 and TRBJ1-4): DVKVTQSSRYLVKRTGEKVFLECVQDMDHENMFWYRQDPGLGLRLIYFSYDVKMKEKGDIPEGYSVSREKKERFSLILESASTNQTSMYLCASSLQGAGTNEKLFFGSGTQLSVL.

Written as DNA, the CDR3 is TGTGCCAGCAGCCGGGTCTCTGGGGCCAACGTCCTGACTTTC. The encoded protein is CASSRVSGANVLTF. V usage is TRBV7-9 and J usage is TRBJ2-6; no firm D call. CDR3 length equals 14 residues. The ends were cut back, 5 bases at V and 0 bases at J, with 5 bases in the middle. Germline assignment: CDR1 SEHNR and CDR2 FQNEAQ (reference sequence).

V is TRBV19 and J is TRBJ2-3, with 7 bases aligning to TRBD2. CDR1 LNHDA and CDR2 SQIVND come from the germline V gene (reference sequence). The CDR3 contains 14 residues. Trimming cost V 5 bases and J 5 bases; bases outside gene matches: 7. The chain's CDR3 is CASSAGLDGDTQYF. The CDR3, as DNA: TGTGCCAGTAGTGCTGGACTAGATGGAGATACGCAGTATTTT.

This clone came up a few times. A read error may produce the germline difference seen at one junction end. The chain couples TRBV4-3 to TRBJ2-6; maybe TRBD1 (5 bases). The germline CDR1 and CDR2 sequences are LGHNA and YSLEER. The CDR3 totals 15 residues. CDR3: CASSQENSGANGLTF. CDR3 nucleotides: TGCGCCAGCAGCCAAGAAAATTCTGGGGCCAACGGCCTGACTTTC.

The chain carries TRBV2 and TRBJ1-2, with D uncertain. The CDR3 consists of 14 residues. Trimming left V 1 base short and J 3 bases short, with 9 bases between. CDR1 and CDR2 (germline): SNHLY, FYNNEI. The CDR3 DNA reads as TGTGCCAGCAGTGAAGGTGGCGGGGACTATGGCTACACCTTC. This encodes CASSEGGGDYGYTF.

This clone was seen just once. The sample has other DNA sequences that encode this CDR3 too. The chain joins TRBV2 to TRBJ2-1; 8 bases agree with TRBD1. Germline lookup yields CDR1 SNHLY and CDR2 FYNNEI. The CDR3 is 14 residues long. Trimming took 3 bases from V and 7 from J; bases not matched to a gene: 5. In DNA, the CDR3 is TGTGCCAGCAGTGAGACAGGGGTCGGAAATGAGCAGTTCTTC. Protein product: CASSETGVGNEQFF.

This clone showed up just a few times. The rearrangement links TRBV5-1 to TRBJ2-5; the D gene is possibly TRBD2 (6 bases). The CDR3 contains 14 residues. Trimming took off 6 bases at V and 2 bases at J, with 14 bases between the two ends. Germline V gene lookup returns CDR1 SGHRS and CDR2 YFSETQ. The CDR3 reads CASTRDLTQETQYF. The CDR3 nucleotides read TGCGCCAGCACCCGGGACTTAACTCAAGAGACCCAGTACTTC. The full variable domain, with the rest looked up from reference TRBV5-1 and TRBJ2-5, is KAGVTQTPRYLIKTRGQQVTLSCSPISGHRSVSWYQQTPGQGLQFLFEYFSETQRNKGNFPGRFSGRQFSNSRSEMNVSTLELGDSALYLCASTRDLTQETQYFGPGTRLLVL.

The chain links TRBV10-3 to TRBJ1-1; TRBD1 is a possible D gene (5 bases). The germline V gene encodes CDR1 ENHRY and CDR2 SYGVKD. V was clipped by 7 bases and J by 4 bases, with 16 bases between them. The CDR3 sequence is 14 residues long. The CDR3 sequence is CAIKNRDFGTEAFF. The CDR3 coding sequence is TGTGCCATCAAGAACCGGGACTTTGGCACTGAAGCTTTCTTT.

The genes are TRBV7-9 and TRBJ2-3; TRBD1 might be the D (6 bases). The V and J ends lost 5 bases and 2 bases respectively, with 14 bases between them. The CDR3 has 15 residues. CDR1 and CDR2 from the germline V gene are SEHNR and FQNEAQ (reference sequence). The CDR3 DNA reads TGTGCCAGCAGCCCGCCAGGGGCCCTCACAGATACGCAGTATTTT. Translation: CASSPPGALTDTQYF.

The V and J genes are TRBV5-6 and TRBJ2-2; D might be TRBD2 (7 bases). The germline V and J ends were trimmed by 4 bases and 6 bases, with 13 bases remaining between them. The CDR3 sequence is 14 residues long. Germline loops: CDR1 SGHDT, CDR2 YYEEEE. The CDR3 nucleotides read TGTGCCAGCAGCCGGATAGGGGGGGCCGGGGAGCTGTTTTTT. Its protein is CASSRIGGAGELFF.

The CDR3, as DNA: TGTGCCAGCAGCTTGGGACAGGGAGGGATCGAGCCCCAGCATTTT. This sequence encodes CASSLGQGGIEPQHF. The J gene is TRBJ1-5, the V gene TRBV7-9; 9 nucleotides agree with TRBD1. The CDR3 spans 15 residues. V trimming: 3 bases; J trimming: 8 bases; junction bases outside the gene matches: 8. Germline CDR1 reads SEHNR; CDR2 reads FQNEAQ (reference sequence).

The chain links TRBV27 to TRBJ2-5; TRBD2 aligns across 7 bases. The germline V gene encodes CDR1 MNHEY and CDR2 SMNVEV (reference sequence). The CDR3 loop spans 14 amino acids. J gave up 4 bases and V 6 bases, and 8 bases lay outside the gene matches. The CDR3 region is CASSLTRGGETQYF. The CDR3 nucleotides are TGTGCCAGCAGCCTAACCCGCGGGGGAGAGACCCAGTACTTC.

The V call is TRBV19, the J call TRBJ2-2, with 10 bases matching TRBD1. Germline V lookup: CDR1 LNHDA, CDR2 SQIVND (reference sequence). With 3 bases clipped from V and 0 bases from J, the junction kept 4 bases outside the gene matches. The CDR3 is 17 residues long. CDR3 DNA sequence: TGTGCCAGTAGTATTGGGACAGGGGCGTCGAACACCGGGGAGCTGTTTTTT. Amino acid sequence: CASSIGTGASNTGELFF.

The chain recombines TRBV11-2 with TRBJ2-5, with a possible D match to TRBD1 (6 bases). Germline V gives CDR1 SGHAT, CDR2 FQNNGV. The CDR3 has 11 residues. V lost 6 bases to trimming and J lost 9 bases, with 11 bases between them. The CDR3 sequence: CASSFSGAQYF. The CDR3 nucleotides are TGTGCCAGCAGTTTTTCAGGGGCCCAGTACTTC.

The chain joins TRBV6-5 to TRBJ2-7; 10 bases align to TRBD1. Germline loops: CDR1 MNHEY, CDR2 SVGAGI. This CDR3 has 15 amino acids. With V trimmed by 0 bases and J by 3 bases, 2 bases remained unmatched. CDR3 bases: TGTGCCAGCAGTTACTCGACAGGGGGCGTCTACGAGCAGTACTTC. This encodes CASSYSTGGVYEQYF.